This TCR beta chain was recovered during a study of T-cell memory formation after mild COVID-19. Study at large: Clustering of TCRs was largely donor specific. Study outcomes and limitations: That cross-reactive memory joined was suggested by some responding clones appearing in pre-infection memory. CD8+ contracting clones occupied EMRA, while CD4+ ones occupied mainly CM and EM.

A few counts support this clonotype. The antigen remains undetermined. Losses at the gene ends were 1 base for V and 6 bases for J; bases not matched to a gene: 1. The CDR3 consists of 15 residues. Germline CDR1 DFQATT, CDR2 SNEGSKA (reference sequence). TCRdb re-called the 5' RACE reads through MiXCR, storing one row per CDR3 protein. The sample shows roughly 160,000 distinct CDR3 sequences, 10% to 15% of them seen only once. The sequencing sample was made of PBMCs or a T cell subset sorted from them (not recorded which). This clonotype was obtained from a man between 18 and 29 years old who had mild COVID-19 (a few samples of this study predate the infection). Cell type and time point are not known. The chain couples TRBV20-1 to TRBJ2-2; the match to TRBD2 covers 14 bases. The CDR3 nucleotides read TGCAGTGCTAGAGGACTAGCGGGGGGGCCCGGGGAGCTGTTTTTT. As protein: CSARGLAGGPGELFF.